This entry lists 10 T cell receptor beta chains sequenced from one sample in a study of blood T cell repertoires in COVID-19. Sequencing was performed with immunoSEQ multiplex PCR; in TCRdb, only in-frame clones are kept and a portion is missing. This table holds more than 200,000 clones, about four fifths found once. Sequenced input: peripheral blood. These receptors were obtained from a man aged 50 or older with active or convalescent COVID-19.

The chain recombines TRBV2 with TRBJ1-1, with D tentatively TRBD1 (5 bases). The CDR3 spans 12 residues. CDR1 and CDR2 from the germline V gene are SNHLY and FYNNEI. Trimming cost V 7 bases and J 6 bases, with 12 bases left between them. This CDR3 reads CASKDWGAEAFF. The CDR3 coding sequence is TGTGCCAGCAAGGATTGGGGGGCTGAAGCTTTCTTT.

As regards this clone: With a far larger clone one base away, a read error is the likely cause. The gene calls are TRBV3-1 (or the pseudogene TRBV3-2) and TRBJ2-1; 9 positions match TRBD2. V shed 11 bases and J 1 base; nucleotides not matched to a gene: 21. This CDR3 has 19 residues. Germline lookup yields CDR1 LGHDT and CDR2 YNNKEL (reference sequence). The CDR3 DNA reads TGTGCCCGCCGCCAAGATTGGGGCGGGGGGGCCAGGTCCTACAATGAGCAGTTCTTC. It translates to CARRQDWGGGARSYNEQFF.

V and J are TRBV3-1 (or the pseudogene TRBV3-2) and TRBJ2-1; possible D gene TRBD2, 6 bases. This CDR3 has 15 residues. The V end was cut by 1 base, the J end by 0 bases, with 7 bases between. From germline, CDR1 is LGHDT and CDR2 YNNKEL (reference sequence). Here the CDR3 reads CASSQGGDSYNEQFF. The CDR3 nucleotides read TGTGCCAGCAGCCAAGGGGGGGACTCCTACAATGAGCAGTTCTTC.

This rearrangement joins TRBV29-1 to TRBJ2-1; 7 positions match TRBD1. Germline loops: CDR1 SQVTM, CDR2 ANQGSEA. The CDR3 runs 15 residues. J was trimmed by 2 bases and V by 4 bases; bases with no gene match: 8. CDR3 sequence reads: CSVATAQGTYNEQFF. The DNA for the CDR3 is TGCAGCGTTGCTACGGCACAGGGGACCTACAATGAGCAGTTCTTC.

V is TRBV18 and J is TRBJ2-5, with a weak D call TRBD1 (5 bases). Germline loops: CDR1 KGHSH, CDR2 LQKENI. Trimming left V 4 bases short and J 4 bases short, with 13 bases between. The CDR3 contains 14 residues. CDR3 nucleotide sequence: TGTGCCAGCTCACGGACAAGGGATGGAGAGACCCAGTACTTC. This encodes CASSRTRDGETQYF.

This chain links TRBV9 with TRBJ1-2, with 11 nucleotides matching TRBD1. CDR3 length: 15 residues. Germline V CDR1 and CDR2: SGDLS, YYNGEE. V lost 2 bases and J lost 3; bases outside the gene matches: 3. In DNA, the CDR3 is TGTGCCAGCAGCGTTACGGGACAGGGGGACTATGGCTACACCTTC. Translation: CASSVTGQGDYGYTF. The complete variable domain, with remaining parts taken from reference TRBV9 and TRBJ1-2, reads DSGVTQTPKHLITATGQRVTLRCSPRSGDLSVYWYQQSLDQGLQFLIQYYNGEERAKGNILERFSAQQFPDLHSELNLSSLELGDSALYFCASSVTGQGDYGYTFGSGTRLTVV.

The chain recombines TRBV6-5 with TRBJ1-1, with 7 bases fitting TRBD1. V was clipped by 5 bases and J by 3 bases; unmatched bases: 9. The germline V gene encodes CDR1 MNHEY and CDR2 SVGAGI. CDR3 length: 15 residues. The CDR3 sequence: CASSPNRGRYTEAFF. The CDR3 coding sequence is TGTGCCAGCAGTCCGAACAGGGGACGGTACACTGAAGCTTTCTTT.

The CDR3 DNA is TGTGCCAGCAGCTCCCAAGGACAGGGGGGTTTGGATACGCAGTATTTT. Protein sequence: CASSSQGQGGLDTQYF. The chain links TRBV7-9 to TRBJ2-3; 10 bases fit TRBD1. Germline CDR1 and CDR2: SEHNR and FQNEAQ (reference sequence). V shed 4 bases and J 6 bases; nucleotides not matched to a gene: 10. The CDR3 has 16 residues. The full variable domain, in which reference TRBV7-9 and TRBJ2-3 provide the parts outside the CDR3, is DTGVSQNPRHKITKRGQNVTFRCDPISEHNRLYWYRQTLGQGPEFLTYFQNEAQLEKSRLLSDRFSAERPKGSFSTLEIQRTEQGDSAMYLCASSSQGQGGLDTQYFGPGTRLTVL.

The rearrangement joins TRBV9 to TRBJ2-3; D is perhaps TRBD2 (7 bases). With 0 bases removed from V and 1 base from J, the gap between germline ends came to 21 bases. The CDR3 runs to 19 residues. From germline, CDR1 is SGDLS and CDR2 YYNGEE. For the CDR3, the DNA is TGTGCCAGCAGCGTAGCTTCCCACGGGGCGGGGGCACGCACAGATACGCAGTATTTT. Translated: CASSVASHGAGARTDTQYF.

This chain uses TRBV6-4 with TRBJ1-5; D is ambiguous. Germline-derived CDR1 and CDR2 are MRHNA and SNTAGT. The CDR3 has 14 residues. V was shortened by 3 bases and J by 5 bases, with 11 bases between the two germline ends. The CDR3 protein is CASSEGSQDQPQHF. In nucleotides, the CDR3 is TGTGCCAGCAGTGAGGGCAGCCAGGATCAGCCCCAGCATTTT.